A single sample gave rise to the 20 T cell receptor beta chains below, sequenced in a study of blood T cell repertoires in COVID-19 (dated by TCRdb to between 2020 and 2021). The protocol used for the library was the immunoSEQ multiplex PCR assay. In its TCRdb copy, this immuneACCESS table keeps in-frame sequences only and misses some clones. Where compared with another copy, unresolved V genes explain less than half of these, and the others have no known cause. This sample gives about 180,000 clones in total; under 90% of them show up just once. About 20% of the sample goes to the ten largest clones. The specimen sequenced was peripheral blood. These receptors came from a person between 65 and 80 years old with COVID-19, enrolled during active disease.

This clone was seen just once. J is TRBJ2-5 and V is TRBV9; 12 bases line up with TRBD2. The CDR3 has 17 amino acids. CDR1 and CDR2 (germline): SGDLS, YYNGEE. V dropped 0 bases and J dropped 1; count of bases not matched to a gene: 4. CDR3 DNA: TGTGCCAGCAGCGTAGACCCTAGCGGGGGGGTCCAAGAGACCCAGTACTTC. Its translation: CASSVDPSGGVQETQYF.

This clone appeared once. The CDR3 sequence: CASTDSGTGPFSGANVLTF. The CDR3 nucleotides read TGTGCCAGCACTGATTCCGGGACAGGGCCCTTCTCTGGGGCCAACGTCCTGACTTTC. This rearrangement joins TRBV9 to TRBJ2-6; TRBD1 agrees at 9 bases. V trimming: 6 bases; J trimming: 0 bases; junction bases outside the gene matches: 13. The CDR3 has 19 residues. Germline V gives CDR1 SGDLS, CDR2 YYNGEE.

This sequence joins TRBV7-9 and TRBJ2-3, with TRBD1 matching 7 bases. Germline trimming cut 0 bases from V and 4 bases from J; bases unmatched to any gene: 7. CDR3 length equals 16 residues. CDR1 is SEHNR, CDR2 FQNEAQ, per germline (reference sequence). The CDR3 protein is CASSLASTGWADTQYF. DNA for the CDR3: TGTGCCAGCAGCTTAGCGTCGACAGGGTGGGCAGATACGCAGTATTTT. Together with reference TRBV7-9 and TRBJ2-3, the CDR3 gives the full variable domain: DTGVSQNPRHKITKRGQNVTFRCDPISEHNRLYWYRQTLGQGPEFLTYFQNEAQLEKSRLLSDRFSAERPKGSFSTLEIQRTEQGDSAMYLCASSLASTGWADTQYFGPGTRLTVL.

The rearrangement joins TRBV2 to TRBJ2-7; 9 bases align to TRBD2. CDR1 SNHLY and CDR2 FYNNEI come from the germline V gene. Trimming at V came to 6 bases and at J to 0 bases, leaving 21 bases not matched to a gene. The length of the CDR3 is 20 residues. The CDR3 coding sequence is TGTGCCAGCAGCCTTCCCCAGGGAAGAGCGGGAGGAAAGAACTCCTACGAGCAGTACTTC. It encodes CASSLPQGRAGGKNSYEQYF.

The genes are TRBV6-6 and TRBJ2-7, with D maybe TRBD1 (6 bases). The CDR3 has 14 residues. Germline values: CDR1 MNHNY, CDR2 SVGAGI (reference sequence). The V end lost 6 bases, the J end lost 5 bases, and 17 bases lay between the germline ends. CDR3 sequence reads: CASRRAGDSDEQYF. The CDR3 nucleotides read TGTGCCAGCAGGCGGGCAGGGGATTCCGACGAGCAGTACTTC.

The chain uses TRBV30 and TRBJ1-1; 12 positions agree with TRBD1. The length of the CDR3 is 18 residues. CDR1 is GTSNPN and CDR2 is SVGIG in the germline V gene (reference sequence). Trimming at V came to 6 bases and at J to 4 bases, leaving 18 bases not matched to a gene. The CDR3 coding sequence is TGTGCCTGTGGGGCCGGGACAGGGGGCGAGGGGAGTATCACTGAAGCTTTCTTT. Translating gives CACGAGTGGEGSITEAFF.

The chain carries TRBV9 and TRBJ2-7; 10 bases map to TRBD1. The CDR3 runs 16 residues. J gave up 0 bases and V 4 bases, and 7 bases lay outside the gene matches. The germline CDR1 and CDR2 sequences are SGDLS and YYNGEE. CDR3 coding DNA: TGTGCCAGCAGCTCAGGACAGGGGGTCATCTCCTACGAGCAGTACTTC. Translating it yields CASSSGQGVISYEQYF.

V and J are TRBV6-5 and TRBJ1-1; 8 positions agree with TRBD1. V dropped 7 bases and J dropped 2; count of bases not matched to a gene: 6. This CDR3 is built from 14 residues. Germline V gene lookup returns CDR1 MNHEY and CDR2 SVGAGI. This CDR3 is CASTLDRVNTEAFF. The CDR3 DNA is TGTGCCAGCACCCTGGACAGGGTTAACACTGAAGCTTTCTTT.

The chain couples TRBV7-2 to TRBJ1-2; D unclear. Germline V CDR1 and CDR2: SGHTA, FQGNSA. The CDR3 covers 13 residues. Trimming removed 0 bases from V and 5 bases from J, with 7 bases in between. CDR3 sequence (DNA): TGTGCCAGCAGCTTAGCGGCGGGTTATGGCTACACCTTC. Amino acid sequence: CASSLAAGYGYTF.

The V and J genes are TRBV19 and TRBJ2-1, with a possible D match to TRBD1 (6 bases). The V gene lost 5 bases and the J gene lost 6 bases, with 11 bases spanning the gap. CDR3 length: 13 amino acids. Looked up from germline, CDR1 is LNHDA and CDR2 is SQIVND (reference sequence). CDR3 in DNA: TGTGCCAGTAGTGGCAACAGGGCCAATGAGCAGTTCTTC. Translating it yields CASSGNRANEQFF.

V is TRBV6-5 and J is TRBJ2-2; D is ambiguous. The V gene's germline CDR1 is MNHEY and CDR2 SVGAGI. The CDR3 length is 15 residues. V lost 10 bases and J lost 1, with 16 bases in between. The CDR3 loop reads CATPQVRQNTGELFF. The CDR3, as DNA: TGTGCCACCCCCCAGGTCAGACAGAACACCGGGGAGCTGTTTTTT.

The chain has TRBV28 and TRBJ1-6; no firm D call. In germline, CDR1 is MDHEN, CDR2 SYDVKM. CDR3 length: 15 amino acids. Trimming shortened V by 8 bases and J by 4 bases, and 15 bases separated the two germline ends. Here the CDR3 DNA reads TGTGCCAGCCTAGGCCGTACCAATTATAATTCACCCCTCCACTTT. Its translation: CASLGRTNYNSPLHF.

The chain uses TRBV13 and TRBJ1-4; D not resolved. V lost 5 bases and J 0 bases, leaving 10 bases between the germline ends. CDR1 is PRHDT, CDR2 FYEKMQ, per germline (reference sequence). The CDR3 contains 15 residues. The chain's CDR3 is CASSPSSATNEKLFF. CDR3 coding DNA: TGTGCCAGCAGCCCTTCCTCGGCAACTAATGAAAAACTGTTTTTT. Full variable domain (rest looked up from reference TRBV13 and TRBJ1-4): AAGVIQSPRHLIKEKRETATLKCYPIPRHDTVYWYQQGPGQDPQFLISFYEKMQSDKGSIPDRFSAQQFSDYHSELNMSSLELGDSALYFCASSPSSATNEKLFFGSGTQLSVL.

The chain employs TRBV19 and TRBJ1-4, with D unclear. V lost 6 bases and J 0 bases, leaving 23 bases between the germline ends. This CDR3 spans 19 amino acids. CDR1 LNHDA and CDR2 SQIVND come from the germline V gene (reference sequence). The CDR3 region has the DNA TGTGCCAGTAGCGTCGCTGATCGGCAAAGACTCGCAACTAATGAAAAACTGTTTTTT. It translates to CASSVADRQRLATNEKLFF.

The V and J genes are TRBV12-3 or TRBV12-4 and TRBJ1-2; D uncertain. V was shortened by 6 bases and J by 2 bases, with 10 bases between the two germline ends. The CDR3 contains 13 residues. The CDR3 nucleotides read TGTGCCAGCAGCTTTGACAACAACTATGGCTACACCTTC. Protein sequence: CASSFDNNYGYTF.

The CDR3 loop is CSVEMLGQGGRAAYEQYF. In nucleotides, the CDR3 is TGCAGCGTTGAAATGTTGGGACAAGGGGGGAGGGCTGCTTACGAGCAGTACTTC. The rearrangement uses TRBV29-1 and TRBJ2-7; tentative D call: TRBD2 (7 bases). The CDR3 length is 18 residues. Germline V lookup: CDR1 SQVTM, CDR2 ANQGSEA. V lost 2 bases and J lost 4, with 27 bases in between.

The chain recombines TRBV5-6 with TRBJ2-5, with 8 bases identical to TRBD2. V lost 0 bases to trimming and J lost 5 bases; unmatched junction nucleotides: 9. Germline V gene data show CDR1 as SGHDT and CDR2 as YYEEEE. This CDR3 is built from 16 residues. CDR3 in amino acids: CASSLVFGGAFETQYF. The CDR3 nucleotides read TGTGCCAGCAGCTTGGTGTTCGGGGGGGCCTTCGAGACCCAGTACTTC.

The chain recombines TRBV14 with TRBJ2-1, with 8 bases fitting TRBD2. The germline gives CDR1 SGHDN, CDR2 FVKESK. The CDR3 has 16 amino acids. V shed 3 bases and J 5 bases; nucleotides not matched to a gene: 9. The CDR3 loop is CASSHPLAGLNNEQFF. The CDR3 DNA is TGTGCCAGCAGCCACCCTCTAGCGGGCCTTAACAATGAGCAGTTCTTC.

This chain links TRBV4-1 with TRBJ2-1; D unclear. The V gene's germline CDR1 is MGHRA and CDR2 YSYEKL. The CDR3 covers 16 residues. V was pared by 4 bases and J by 0 bases, with 13 bases between. For the CDR3, the DNA is TGCGCCAGCAGCCCCCTCACGACAAGCTCCTACAATGAGCAGTTCTTC. This encodes CASSPLTTSSYNEQFF.

The rearrangement links TRBV6-5 to TRBJ1-1; D not certain. The CDR3 runs 14 residues. Germline V gene lookup returns CDR1 MNHEY and CDR2 SVGAGI. With 7 bases removed from V and 2 bases from J, the gap between germline ends came to 14 bases. CDR3 sequence (DNA): TGTGCCAGCATCCACCGGACGGGAAACACTGAAGCTTTCTTT. This codes for CASIHRTGNTEAFF.